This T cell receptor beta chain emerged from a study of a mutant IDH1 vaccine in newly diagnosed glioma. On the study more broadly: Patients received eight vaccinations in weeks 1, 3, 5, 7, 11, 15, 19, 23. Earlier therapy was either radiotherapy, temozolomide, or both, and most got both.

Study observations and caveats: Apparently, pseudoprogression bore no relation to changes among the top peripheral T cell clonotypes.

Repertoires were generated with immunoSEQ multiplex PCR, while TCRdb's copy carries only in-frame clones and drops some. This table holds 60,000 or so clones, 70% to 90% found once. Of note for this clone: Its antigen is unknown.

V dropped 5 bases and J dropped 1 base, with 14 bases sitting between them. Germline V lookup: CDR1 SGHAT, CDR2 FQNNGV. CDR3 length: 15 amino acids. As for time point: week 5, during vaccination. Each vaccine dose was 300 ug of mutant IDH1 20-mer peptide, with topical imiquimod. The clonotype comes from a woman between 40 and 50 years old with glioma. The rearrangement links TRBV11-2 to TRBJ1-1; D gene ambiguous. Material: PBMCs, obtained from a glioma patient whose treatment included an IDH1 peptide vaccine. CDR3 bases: TGTGCCAGCAGCCCGCCGGGGAGAGGGAACACTGAAGCTTTCTTT. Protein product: CASSPPGRGNTEAFF.